These T cell receptor beta chains were read from a single sample in a study of T cell responses to AZD1222 COVID-19 vaccine. Sequencing used immunoSEQ multiplex PCR; TCRdb keeps in-frame clones, though not all of them. The table shows 70,000 to 90,000 clones, with roughly 90% occurring only once. Here the sequenced sample was peripheral blood, taken on day 0 of AZD1222 vaccination. All receptors derive from an adult in good health. Both conserved end residues are part of each CDR3. A D gene is named only where the DNA matches it firmly. Clone size is not always given. Where it is, it says once, few, many or a class for expanded clones.

>TRBV12-5|TRBJ1-2|NA|NA
TGTGCTAGTGGCTCGTCCAGTTATGCCCCCTGGTTTGGCTACACCTTC
CASGSSSYAPWFGYTF
>TRBV4-1|TRBJ2-1|TRBD1|NA
TGCGCCAGCAGCCTCCTCGGACAGGGACGCGAGCAGTTCTTC
CASSLLGQGREQFF
>TRBV19|TRBJ2-7|NA|NA
TGTGCCAGTAGTATCCCGGGACCATCCTACGAGCAGTACTTC
CASSIPGPSYEQYF
>TRBV10-3|TRBJ2-7|NA|few
TGTGCCATCAGTGAGTCAAGCAGCGCCGAGCAGTACTTC
CAISESSSAEQYF
>TRBV11-3|TRBJ2-3|TRBD2|NA
TGTGCCAGCAGCGTGGGACTAGCGGGAACAGATACGCAGTATTTT
CASSVGLAGTDTQYF
>TRBV9|TRBJ1-3|TRBD1|NA
TGTGCCAGCAGCGCTACGGGACAGTCCTCTGGAAACACCATATATTTT
CASSATGQSSGNTIYF
>TRBV2|TRBJ2-5|NA|NA
TGTGCCAGCAGTGAAAAAGAGACCCAGTACTTC
CASSEKETQYF
>TRBV7-9|TRBJ1-4|TRBD1|few
TGTGCCAGCAGCAGGACAGGGGGCGATGAAAAACTGTTTTTT
CASSRTGGDEKLFF
>TRBV2|TRBJ2-5|TRBD1|once
TGTGCCAGCAGCGTGGGACAGCAAGAGACCCAGTACTTC
CASSVGQQETQYF
>TRBV7-9|TRBJ2-2|NA|NA
TGTGCCAGCAGCCATCTGACAACTAACACCGGGGAGCTGTTTTTT
CASSHLTTNTGELFF
>TRBV21-1|TRBJ1-5|NA|NA
TGTGCCGCCCAGGGCGGGGGGGTGAGCAATCAGCCCCAGCATTTT
CAAQGGGVSNQPQHF
>TRBV29-1|TRBJ1-2|TRBD1|NA
TGCAGCTTGGACAGGAACTATGGCTACACCTTC
CSLDRNYGYTF
>TRBV19|TRBJ2-1|TRBD2|few
TGTGCCAGTAGTATTCGCCACCGGACTAGCGGGAATGCAATGGGTGAGCAGTTCTTC
CASSIRHRTSGNAMGEQFF
>TRBV5-8|TRBJ2-7|TRBD2|NA
TGTGCCAGCAGCTTGCAAGCGGGAAACCCCTACGAGCAGTACTTC
CASSLQAGNPYEQYF
>TRBV19|TRBJ2-7|NA|NA
TGTGCCAGTAGTATATTAGGCCCTCCCTACGAGCAGTACTTC
CASSILGPPYEQYF
>TRBV5-8|TRBJ1-5|TRBD1|NA
TGTGCCAGCAGCCCGACAGGGGATGGCAATCAGCCCCAGCATTTT
CASSPTGDGNQPQHF
>TRBV6-5|TRBJ2-4|NA|few
TGTGCCAGCAGTAATAGCGGCCTAGCCAAAAACATTCAGTACTTC
CASSNSGLAKNIQYF
>TRBV11-2|TRBJ1-2|NA|few
TGTGCCAGCAGCCCCTCGGGCCCCGAAAACTATGGCTACACCTTC
CASSPSGPENYGYTF
>TRBV7-9|TRBJ2-1|TRBD2|NA
TGTGCCAGCAGCGTTCTCGGGACTACCCACAATGAGCAGTTCTTC
CASSVLGTTHNEQFF
>TRBV5-1|TRBJ2-7|TRBD2|NA
TGCGCCAGCACCTCCCGGGCAGGGACTAACGAGCAGTACTTC
CASTSRAGTNEQYF
>TRBV3-1/TRBV3-2|TRBJ2-1|NA|NA
TGTGCCAGCAGCCAAGCGGGGAACAATGAGCAGTTCTTC
CASSQAGNNEQFF
>TRBV18|TRBJ1-1|NA|NA
TGTGCCAGCTCGCGGATTGGACAGAAAATGAACACTGAAGCTTTCTTT
CASSRIGQKMNTEAFF
>TRBV28|TRBJ1-6|NA|NA
TGTGCCAGCCAGCGGGAGGTCTCACCCCTCCACTTT
CASQREVSPLHF
>TRBV5-1|TRBJ1-1|NA|NA
TGCGCCAGCAGCCCGGACAGTGGGATGAACACTGAAGCTTTCTTT
CASSPDSGMNTEAFF
>TRBV7-2|TRBJ2-3|TRBD2|NA
TGTGCCAGCAGCATTAGCGGGAGGGCCAGGGGGACAGATACGCAGTATTTT
CASSISGRARGTDTQYF
>TRBV2|TRBJ1-1|NA|NA
TGTGCCAGCATCCTAGGGGCAGAGAACACTGAAGCTTTCTTT
CASILGAENTEAFF
>TRBV9|TRBJ1-5|TRBD1|NA
TGTGCCAGCAGCGCATCAGGGGGCGTTCAGCCCCAGCATTTT
CASSASGGVQPQHF
>TRBV27|TRBJ1-1|NA|once
TGTGCCAGCAGTTTATCGGGGCGTACAGGGCGAACTGAAGCTTTCTTT
CASSLSGRTGRTEAFF
>TRBV15|TRBJ1-3|NA|NA
TGTGCCACCAGCAGAGATCTCGGGTGGCAAACCATATATTTT
CATSRDLGWQTIYF
>TRBV2|TRBJ1-5|NA|NA
TGTGCCAGCAGTGAGGCCGGGAATCAGCCCCAGCATTTT
CASSEAGNQPQHF
>TRBV12-3/TRBV12-4|TRBJ1-2|NA|NA
TGTGCCAGCAGTCCCGGCTCTAACTATGGCTACACCTTC
CASSPGSNYGYTF
>TRBV18|TRBJ1-1|TRBD1|NA
TGTGCCAGCTCACCACTAGGGACAGGGGGGAACACTGAAGCTTTCTTT
CASSPLGTGGNTEAFF
>TRBV2|TRBJ1-1|NA|NA
TGTGCCAGCAGTTCCTTGAGGTTGTCCATGAACACTGAAGCTTTCTTT
CASSSLRLSMNTEAFF
>TRBV7-2|TRBJ2-5|TRBD2|NA
TGTGCCAGCAGCCCCGTAGCGGGAACACAAGAGACCCAGTACTTC
CASSPVAGTQETQYF
>TRBV30|TRBJ1-3|TRBD1|NA
TGTGCCTGGAGTTCTCAGGGGGGCGCAAACACCATATATTTT
CAWSSQGGANTIYF